These 21 T cell receptor beta chains share one sample of origin, sequenced in a study of OX40 agonist ivuxolimab in advanced cancers. Generated by immunoSEQ multiplex PCR, the TCRdb table keeps only in-frame clones and is missing some. Of more than 85,000 clones in the sample, roughly nine tenths were seen once. Source: CD4+ or CD8+ T cells sorted from blood, taken in a trial of the OX40 agonist ivuxolimab. The source of these receptors is an adult with an advanced solid tumor such as melanoma, head and neck, liver or kidney cancer.

The table lists this clone with a count of one. In nucleotides, the CDR3 is TGTGCCAGCAGCTTAGACCAAGAGACCCAGTACTTC. Translated: CASSLDQETQYF. V usage is TRBV7-2 and J usage is TRBJ2-5; no definite D call. The CDR3 spans 12 residues. V lost 1 base, J lost 0 bases, and 0 bases lay in between. Germline V gene sequence: CDR1 SGHTA, CDR2 FQGNSA.

V gene TRBV4-3 combines with J gene TRBJ1-4; no firm D call. Per the germline V gene, CDR1 is LGHNA and CDR2 is YSLEER. The CDR3 has 15 residues. V shed 4 bases and J shed 8 bases, with 17 bases lying between them. CDR3 loop: CASSRTIHGDEKLFF. The CDR3 DNA reads TGCGCCAGCAGCCGCACTATTCACGGAGACGAAAAACTGTTTTTT.

The table lists this clone with a few counts. This rearrangement joins TRBV7-9 to TRBJ1-2; D possibly corresponds to TRBD1 (6 bases). V dropped 4 bases and J dropped 3 bases, with 21 bases sitting between them. This CDR3 is 17 amino acids long. Germline loops: CDR1 SEHNR, CDR2 FQNEAQ (reference sequence). In DNA, the CDR3 is TGTGCCAGCAGCTCCGCCCTTGGGGGGCGAGGGGACTATGGCTACACCTTC. Translated: CASSSALGGRGDYGYTF.

This rearrangement joins TRBV9 to TRBJ1-6; D gene uncertain. Deletions cut 3 bases from V and 3 bases from J, with 4 bases between. The germline gives CDR1 SGDLS, CDR2 YYNGEE. The CDR3 extends over 13 amino acids. In DNA form, the CDR3 reads TGTGCCAGCAGCGCCCACTATAATTCACCCCTCCACTTT. Translated, it gives CASSAHYNSPLHF.

This clone has just one count. V and J are TRBV5-8 and TRBJ1-4, with 7 bases matching TRBD1. Trimming took 4 bases from V and 4 from J; bases not matched to a gene: 7. CDR1 is SGHTS, CDR2 YDEGEE, per germline. This CDR3 spans 15 amino acids. The CDR3 DNA reads TGTGCCAGCAGCCGTTCGGGACAGCTTAATGAAAAACTGTTTTTT. It codes for CASSRSGQLNEKLFF.

V gene TRBV5-1 combines with J gene TRBJ2-6; D remains ambiguous. V was pared by 2 bases and J by 3 bases, with 15 bases between. Germline loops: CDR1 SGHRS, CDR2 YFSETQ. CDR3 length equals 17 residues. CDR3 nucleotides: TGCGCCAGCAGCTTCAACAGTGGAATTGGTGGGGCCAACGTCCTGACTTTC. Its translation is CASSFNSGIGGANVLTF.

The J gene is TRBJ2-1, the V gene TRBV5-1; the match to TRBD1 covers 8 bases. Looked up from germline, CDR1 is SGHRS and CDR2 is YFSETQ. With 1 base clipped from V and 0 bases from J, the junction kept 6 bases outside the gene matches. The CDR3 sequence is 17 residues long. CDR3 DNA sequence: TGCGCCAGCAGCTTGCGGGCTGACAGGGGCTCCTACAATGAGCAGTTCTTC. It yields the protein CASSLRADRGSYNEQFF.

This clone was observed a few times. V and J are TRBV27 and TRBJ2-2, with TRBD2 identical over 7 bases. V shed 5 bases, J shed 4 bases, and the junction held 7 bases outside the gene matches. Germline lookup yields CDR1 MNHEY and CDR2 SMNVEV (reference sequence). CDR3 length: 15 amino acids. The chain's CDR3 is CASSPLGGGTGELFF. In nucleotides, the CDR3 is TGTGCCAGCAGTCCCCTGGGGGGGGGCACCGGGGAGCTGTTTTTT.

The chain couples TRBV10-3 to TRBJ1-1; unclear D gene. The CDR3 extends over 13 amino acids. The germline V gene has CDR1 ENHRY and CDR2 SYGVKD. The V end was cut by 9 bases, the J end by 0 bases, with 11 bases between. CDR3 amino acids: CAISGFMNTEAFF. CDR3 nucleotide sequence: TGTGCCATTTCGGGTTTTATGAACACTGAAGCTTTCTTT.

The chain recombines TRBV11-1 with TRBJ1-1; a possible D gene is TRBD1 (5 bases). The V gene lost 3 bases and the J gene lost 0 bases, with 14 bases spanning the gap. The CDR3 consists of 16 residues. Germline V gene data show CDR1 as SGHAT and CDR2 as FQDESV (reference sequence). The CDR3 loop is CASSLLGGELNTEAFF. Here the CDR3 DNA reads TGTGCCAGCAGCTTGCTCGGGGGGGAGTTGAACACTGAAGCTTTCTTT.

V usage is TRBV7-3 and J usage is TRBJ1-1; D gene unclear. Germline CDR1 reads SGHTA; CDR2 reads FQGTGA. Trimming stripped 4 bases from V and 1 base from J, with 7 bases between. The CDR3 totals 13 residues. CDR3 sequence: CASSSSQNTEAFF. The CDR3 DNA is TGTGCCAGCAGCTCGAGTCAGAACACTGAAGCTTTCTTT.

The chain uses TRBV6-5 and TRBJ2-3; D unresolved. Trimming took off 4 bases at V and 4 bases at J, with 9 bases between the two ends. The CDR3 is 13 residues long. The germline CDR1 and CDR2 sequences are MNHEY and SVGAGI. The CDR3 loop is CASSFGRPDTQYF. DNA for the CDR3: TGTGCCAGCAGTTTCGGACGCCCAGATACGCAGTATTTT.

The chain is built from TRBV27 and TRBJ2-1; D is unclear. CDR3 length: 16 amino acids. In germline, CDR1 is MNHEY, CDR2 SMNVEV (reference sequence). Trimming pared 6 bases from V and 0 bases from J, leaving 15 bases between. The CDR3 DNA sequence: TGTGCCAGCAGACCCACCCGAGCCAGCTCCTACAATGAGCAGTTCTTC. It is translated as CASRPTRASSYNEQFF.

The chain combines TRBV6-6 with TRBJ2-3, with D hard to call. The V gene's germline CDR1 is MNHNY and CDR2 SVGAGI (reference sequence). The CDR3 is 14 residues long. Trimming removed 8 bases from V and 2 bases from J, with 14 bases in between. In nucleotides, the CDR3 is TGTGCCAGCGAGAATAATTTGAACACAGATACGCAGTATTTT. Its translation: CASENNLNTDTQYF.

The CDR3 reads CASTQGSGYEQYF. CDR3 in DNA: TGTGCCAGCACCCAAGGGTCGGGTTACGAGCAGTACTTC. The chain employs TRBV11-2 and TRBJ2-7; D unclear. Trimming removed 7 bases at V and 4 bases at J, with 14 bases between. The CDR3 has 13 residues. The germline V gene has CDR1 SGHAT and CDR2 FQNNGV.

The chain combines TRBV21-1 with TRBJ1-1. TRBV21-1 is a known pseudogene. CDR3 length: 14 residues. The CDR3 here is CASSNGPFNTEAFF. In DNA form, the CDR3 reads TGTGCCAGCAGCAACGGGCCATTTAACACTGAAGCTTTCTTT.

CDR3 sequence (DNA): TGTGCCAGCAGTTCGGACAGAGGAAATTCACCCCTCCACTTT. Its translation: CASSSDRGNSPLHF. The V and J genes are TRBV6-5 and TRBJ1-6; weak D call: TRBD1 (6 bases). The CDR3 runs 14 residues. Trimming removed 4 bases from V and 7 bases from J, with 11 bases in between. CDR1 and CDR2 (germline): MNHEY, SVGAGI.

This clone was observed a single time. The chain employs TRBV25-1 and TRBJ2-1; D is possibly TRBD1 (6 bases). Germline lookup yields CDR1 MGHDK and CDR2 SYGVNS. This CDR3 spans 15 amino acids. V lost 1 base, J lost 7 bases, and 14 bases lay in between. The CDR3 sequence: CASSESHRATNEQFF. The CDR3 DNA follows: TGTGCCAGCAGTGAATCGCACAGGGCTACAAATGAGCAGTTCTTC.

V and J are TRBV30 and TRBJ2-7; maybe TRBD1 (6 bases). The CDR3 spans 16 residues. Trimming pared 1 base from V and 2 bases from J, leaving 18 bases between. Germline V lookup: CDR1 GTSNPN, CDR2 SVGIG (reference sequence). This CDR3 reads CAWSEINYRVTYEQYF. CDR3 sequence (DNA): TGTGCCTGGAGTGAGATCAACTACAGGGTCACCTACGAGCAGTACTTC. Supplemented by reference TRBV30 and TRBJ2-7, the full variable domain reads SQTIHQWPATLVQPVGSPLSLECTVEGTSNPNLYWYRQAAGRGLQLLFYSVGIGQISSEVPQNLSASRPQDRQFILSSKKLLLSDSGFYLCAWSEINYRVTYEQYFGPGTRLTVT.

In this sample, this clone turned up a few times. V gene TRBV11-2 combines with J gene TRBJ2-7; no firm D call. Germline CDR1 SGHAT, CDR2 FQNNGV. V lost 3 bases to trimming and J lost 0 bases, with 6 bases between them. This CDR3 is 13 amino acids long. CDR3 nucleotides: TGTGCCAGCAGCTTCAGCGTCTCCTACGAGCAGTACTTC. It translates to CASSFSVSYEQYF.

V gene TRBV7-9 combines with J gene TRBJ2-7; 7 positions agree with TRBD1. Per the germline V gene, CDR1 is SEHNR and CDR2 is FQNEAQ (reference sequence). The CDR3 contains 13 residues. V lost 2 bases and J lost 5; bases outside the gene matches: 3. The CDR3 nucleotides read TGTGCCAGCAGCTTAAGGGACAGCCACGAGCAGTACTTC. Amino acid sequence: CASSLRDSHEQYF. The variable domain in full, completed from reference TRBV7-9 and TRBJ2-7, reads DTGVSQNPRHKITKRGQNVTFRCDPISEHNRLYWYRQTLGQGPEFLTYFQNEAQLEKSRLLSDRFSAERPKGSFSTLEIQRTEQGDSAMYLCASSLRDSHEQYFGPGTRLTVT.